The 15 T cell receptor beta chains given below trace back to one sample, sequenced in a study of control samples from healthy donors and cancer patients. Only in-frame clones appear in the TCRdb table, and some are missing; sequencing was by immunoSEQ multiplex PCR. The sample yields hundreds of thousands of clones, roughly 90% seen once. Sequencing was done on a sample of PBMCs. All receptors derive from a middle-aged man with head and neck cancer.

The V call is TRBV28, the J call TRBJ2-3, with a weak D call TRBD2 (6 bases). The CDR3 has 11 residues. The ends were cut back, 8 bases at V and 4 bases at J, with 7 bases in the middle. Germline V gene data show CDR1 as MDHEN and CDR2 as SYDVKM. This chain's CDR3 is CASGGSDTQYF. CDR3 bases: TGTGCCAGCGGGGGGTCAGATACGCAGTATTTT.

The gene calls are TRBV19 and TRBJ2-3; D may be TRBD2 (6 bases). The CDR3 runs to 16 residues. Germline values: CDR1 LNHDA, CDR2 SQIVND (reference sequence). V was shortened by 0 bases and J by 0 bases, with 10 bases between the two germline ends. In DNA, the CDR3 is TGTGCCAGTAGTATAGAGGGGGAGGCAAGCACAGATACGCAGTATTTT. Translating gives CASSIEGEASTDTQYF. Variable domain in full (rest from reference TRBV19 and TRBJ2-3): DGGITQSPKYLFRKEGQNVTLSCEQNLNHDAMYWYRQDPGQGLRLIYYSQIVNDFQKGDIAEGYSVSREKKESFPLTVTSAQKNPTAFYLCASSIEGEASTDTQYFGPGTRLTVL.

The J gene is TRBJ2-7, the V gene TRBV28; TRBD1 matches 10 bases. The J segment lost 0 bases and the V segment lost 4 bases, leaving 9 bases of the junction unmatched. The CDR3 has 17 amino acids. Germline V gene sequence: CDR1 MDHEN, CDR2 SYDVKM. The CDR3 spells CASSSGTGAMSSYEQYF. The CDR3 region has the DNA TGTGCCAGCAGTTCCGGGACAGGGGCCATGAGCTCCTACGAGCAGTACTTC.

This chain links TRBV25-1 with TRBJ1-4; 7 bases are a match to TRBD1. J lost 0 bases, V lost 8 bases, and 6 bases had no gene match. The V gene's germline CDR1 is MGHDK and CDR2 SYGVNS. The CDR3 contains 15 residues. The CDR3 DNA follows: TGTGCCAGCCGGGACAGCCTTGCAACTAATGAAAAACTGTTTTTT. Translating gives CASRDSLATNEKLFF.

J is TRBJ1-1 and V is TRBV6-5, with unresolved D. Germline lookup yields CDR1 MNHEY and CDR2 SVGAGI. V was clipped by 5 bases and J by 6 bases, with 16 bases between them. The CDR3 is 14 residues long. The CDR3 DNA follows: TGTGCCAGCAGTCTCGGACTACTTAGAGCTGAAGCTTTCTTT. Protein product: CASSLGLLRAEAFF.

The chain links TRBV11-2 to TRBJ2-7; D is unclear. V was pared by 0 bases and J by 3 bases, with 9 bases between. This CDR3 spans 14 amino acids. The V gene's germline CDR1 is SGHAT and CDR2 FQNNGV. The CDR3 loop is CASSLDYLGYEQYF. For the CDR3, the DNA is TGTGCCAGCAGCTTAGATTATTTGGGCTACGAGCAGTACTTC.

V is TRBV29-1 and J is TRBJ2-7; perhaps TRBD2 as D (7 bases). Germline CDR1 is SQVTM and CDR2 is ANQGSEA. The CDR3 covers 10 residues. V gave up 6 bases and J gave up 7 bases, with 10 bases separating them. The CDR3: CSVQGGEQYF. The CDR3 DNA sequence: TGCAGCGTACAGGGAGGGGAGCAGTACTTC.

The rearrangement uses TRBV28 and TRBJ1-5, with a tentative D call TRBD1 (6 bases). This CDR3 spans 16 amino acids. Germline lookup yields CDR1 MDHEN and CDR2 SYDVKM. V gave up 5 bases and J gave up 6 bases, with 20 bases separating them. CDR3 nucleotides: TGTGCCAGCAGTCCTTTGCAGGGGCGAGGATCTCAGCCCCAGCATTTT. Protein: CASSPLQGRGSQPQHF.

The chain combines TRBV29-1 with TRBJ2-3; D not certain. The germline V gene encodes CDR1 SQVTM and CDR2 ANQGSEA. CDR3 length equals 14 residues. Trimming stripped 1 base from V and 2 bases from J, with 10 bases between. CDR3 nucleotides: TGCAGCGTTGAAGGCGCAGAAAACACAGATACGCAGTATTTT. Translating gives CSVEGAENTDTQYF.

The gene calls are TRBV19 and TRBJ1-3, with D perhaps TRBD1 (6 bases). There are 16 residues in the CDR3. The V gene's germline CDR1 is LNHDA and CDR2 SQIVND (reference sequence). V dropped 3 bases and J dropped 0 bases, with 12 bases sitting between them. This CDR3 is CASSMDSGNSGNTIYF. CDR3 in DNA: TGTGCCAGTAGTATGGACAGCGGCAACTCTGGAAACACCATATATTTT.

The rearrangement links TRBV28 to TRBJ2-1, with 8 positions matching TRBD2. The CDR3 extends over 15 amino acids. The germline CDR1 and CDR2 sequences are MDHEN and SYDVKM. Germline trimming cut 1 base from V and 7 bases from J; bases unmatched to any gene: 6. This CDR3 reads CASSLFTGGINEQFF. CDR3 nucleotides: TGTGCCAGCAGTTTATTTACGGGGGGGATTAATGAGCAGTTCTTC. The variable domain in full, completed from reference TRBV28 and TRBJ2-1, reads DVKVTQSSRYLVKRTGEKVFLECVQDMDHENMFWYRQDPGLGLRLIYFSYDVKMKEKGDIPEGYSVSREKKERFSLILESASTNQTSMYLCASSLFTGGINEQFFGPGTRLTVL.

The chain has TRBV7-2 and TRBJ2-7; D assignment may be TRBD1 or TRBD2 (5 bases each). Germline assignment: CDR1 SGHTA and CDR2 FQGNSA. CDR3 length: 14 residues. Trimming took 4 bases from V and 6 from J, leaving 16 bases between them. DNA of the CDR3: TGTGCCAGCAGCTCTCTACTGGGGGTCGGCGAGCAGTACTTC. Its protein product is CASSSLLGVGEQYF.

This chain uses TRBV5-1 with TRBJ2-5, with TRBD1 matching 7 bases. The V and J ends lost 7 bases and 2 bases, in that order; junction bases with no gene match: 5. The CDR3 extends over 13 amino acids. Germline values: CDR1 SGHRS, CDR2 YFSETQ. CDR3 loop: CASAEQGQETQYF. The DNA for the CDR3 is TGCGCCAGCGCGGAACAGGGGCAAGAGACCCAGTACTTC.

This chain uses TRBV7-9 with TRBJ2-7, with D possibly TRBD1 on 5 matching bases. The CDR3 covers 14 residues. Trimming took off 10 bases at V and 0 bases at J, with 16 bases between the two ends. The V gene's germline CDR1 is SEHNR and CDR2 FQNEAQ (reference sequence). CDR3 region: CAITRERGSYEQYF. The DNA of the CDR3 is TGTGCCATCACTCGCGAAAGGGGCTCCTACGAGCAGTACTTC.

The genes are TRBV27 and TRBJ2-6, with D uncertain. CDR1 is MNHEY and CDR2 is SMNVEV in the germline V gene (reference sequence). V was pared by 4 bases and J by 4 bases, with 17 bases between. The CDR3 loop spans 17 amino acids. The CDR3 sequence is CASSSPAPGSGANVLTF. For the CDR3, the DNA is TGTGCCAGCAGTTCTCCCGCCCCCGGTTCAGGGGCCAACGTCCTGACTTTC.